Sequencing of this T cell receptor (beta chain) was carried out in a study of CD8 T cells in Susac syndrome. This CDR3 has 12 amino acids. In germline, CDR1 is SEHNR, CDR2 FQNEAQ (reference sequence). The V end lost 1 base, the J end lost 8 bases, and 3 bases lay between the germline ends. Study-wide results and caveats: Clonal expansion was absent from the CD4+ T cell repertoires in Susac syndrome.

cDNA came from approximately 0.5 to 1 ug RNA primed by random hexamers. The CDR3 of TCR beta was amplified by immunoSEQ multiplex PCR across 54 Vbeta and 13 Jbeta. A single record per CDR3 protein comes from TCRdb applying MiXCR to the immunoSEQ multiplex PCR reads. The sample lists 140,000 or so distinct CDR3 sequences; almost 96% were seen once. Details on this clonotype: Its target is unknown.

The chain carries TRBV7-9 and TRBJ1-6; no clear D gene. Source material: CD4+ T cells from PBMCs. The TCR was taken from a human donor with Susac syndrome. DNA of the CDR3: TGTGCCAGCAGCTTAGGGGATTCACCCCTCCACTTT. Its protein is CASSLGDSPLHF.